This is a list of T cell receptor beta chains from one sample in a study of beta chain features in type 1 diabetes. Some clones are missing from TCRdb's copy, which holds only in-frame ones; the method was immunoSEQ multiplex PCR. The sample holds some 190,000 clones, 7.8% seen once. Sequencing input: central memory CD4+ T cells from blood. These receptors came from a woman in her thirties or forties with type 1 diabetes. The CDR3 runs from the conserved cysteine through the conserved F or W. The D gene is left open where the match is weak. Expanded clones get a size class; other rows say once, few or many, or leave the size out.

>few|TRBJ1-2|NA|TRBV7-2
CASSLMDSTGGYTF
TGTGCCAGCAGCTTGATGGACAGCACGGGGGGCTACACCTTC
>NA|TRBJ2-1|TRBD2|TRBV28
CASSQGLASRQQFF
TGTGCCAGCAGTCAGGGACTAGCCTCTCGGCAGCAGTTCTTC
>NA|TRBJ2-7|TRBD2|TRBV2
CASSTGTSGSAYEQYF
TGTGCCAGCAGCACCGGGACTAGCGGGAGTGCCTACGAGCAGTACTTC
>few|TRBJ1-1|NA|TRBV29-1
CSVGGGSTEAFF
TGCAGCGTTGGCGGGGGGAGCACTGAAGCTTTCTTT
>NA|TRBJ1-5|TRBD1|TRBV7-9
CASSPGQGEQPQHF
TGTGCCAGCAGCCCCGGACAGGGGGAACAGCCCCAGCATTTT
>few|TRBJ1-1|NA|TRBV7-2
CASMRGSGNTEAFF
TGTGCCAGCATGAGGGGGAGTGGGAACACTGAAGCTTTCTTT
>NA|TRBJ2-7|NA|TRBV6-6
CASMRNEQYF
TGTGCCAGCATGCGGAACGAGCAGTACTTC
>NA|TRBJ1-2|NA|TRBV5-4
CASSLPPGGHGYTF
TGTGCCAGCAGCCTACCCCCGGGGGGGCATGGCTACACCTTC
>NA|TRBJ1-6|TRBD1|TRBV15
CATSRGQGAPNSPLHF
TGTGCCACCAGCAGAGGTCAGGGGGCGCCGAATTCACCCCTCCACTTT
>NA|TRBJ2-3|NA|TRBV11-2
CASSLTPSRTDTQYF
TGTGCCAGCAGCTTGACTCCGAGTCGCACAGATACGCAGTATTTT
>few|TRBJ2-7|NA|TRBV2
CASSGLSGEQYF
TGTGCCAGCAGTGGCCTATCCGGCGAGCAGTACTTC